In its sample, the clone carrying this T cell receptor (beta chain) was seen many times. As yet, its antigen is unknown. TCRdb re-called the RT-PCR reads with MiXCR, one entry per CDR3 protein. This sample has hundreds of thousands of distinct CDR3 sequences, with under 20% found just once. The source of the sample is a study of response to subunit inactivated influenza vaccine. Findings and limits, study-wide: Authors suggested seasonal influenza vaccinations each recruit few new T cells.

This CDR3 is 13 amino acids long. V gave up 6 bases and J gave up 4 bases, with 15 bases separating them. Germline CDR1 SQVTM, CDR2 ANQGSEA. This receptor was obtained from a man over 45 who received an inactivated influenza vaccine. The V and J genes are TRBV29-1 and TRBJ2-5; tentatively, D is TRBD2 (6 bases). The material sequenced was PBMCs from blood, taken 5 days after vaccination. The CDR3 loop is CSVRDSYGETQYF. For the CDR3, the DNA is TGCAGCGTCCGGGACTCCTACGGAGAGACCCAGTACTTC.